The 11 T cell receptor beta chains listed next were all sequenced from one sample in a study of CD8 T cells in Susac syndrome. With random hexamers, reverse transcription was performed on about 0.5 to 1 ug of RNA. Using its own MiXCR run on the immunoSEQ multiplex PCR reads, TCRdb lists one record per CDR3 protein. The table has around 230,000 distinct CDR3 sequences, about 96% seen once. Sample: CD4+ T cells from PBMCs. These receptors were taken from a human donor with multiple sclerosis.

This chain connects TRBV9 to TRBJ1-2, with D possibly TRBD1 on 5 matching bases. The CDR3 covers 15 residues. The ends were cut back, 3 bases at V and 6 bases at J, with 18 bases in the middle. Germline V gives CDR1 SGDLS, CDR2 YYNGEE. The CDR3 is CASSARRRGGDGYTF. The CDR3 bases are TGTGCCAGCAGCGCCAGGAGGAGGGGAGGGGATGGCTACACCTTC.

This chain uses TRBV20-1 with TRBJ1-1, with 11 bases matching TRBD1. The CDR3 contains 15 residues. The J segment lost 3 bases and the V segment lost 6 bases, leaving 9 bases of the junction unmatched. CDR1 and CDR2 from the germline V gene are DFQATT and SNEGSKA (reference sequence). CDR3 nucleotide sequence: TGCAGTGCGGCAAAACCGGGACAGGGGGACACTGAAGCTTTCTTT. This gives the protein CSAAKPGQGDTEAFF.

Here the CDR3 reads CASSPRDSTTGELFF. The DNA of the CDR3 is TGTGCCAGCAGCCCCCGGGACTCTACCACCGGGGAGCTGTTTTTT. This chain uses TRBV7-9 with TRBJ2-2; tentative D call: TRBD2 (6 bases). Germline V gene sequence: CDR1 SEHNR, CDR2 FQNEAQ (reference sequence). The V and J ends lost 5 bases and 4 bases respectively, with 14 bases between them. This CDR3 has 15 residues.

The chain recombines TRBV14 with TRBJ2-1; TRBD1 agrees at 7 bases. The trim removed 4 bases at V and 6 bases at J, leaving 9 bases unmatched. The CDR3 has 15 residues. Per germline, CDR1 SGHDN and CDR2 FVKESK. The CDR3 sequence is CASSLRQGLGNEQFF. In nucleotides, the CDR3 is TGTGCCAGCAGCCTACGACAGGGCTTAGGCAATGAGCAGTTCTTC.

The CDR3 DNA reads as TGCAGTGCTAGTGACGACTTCGGAGGGACAGATACGCAGTATTTT. Its protein product is CSASDDFGGTDTQYF. The rearrangement links TRBV20-1 to TRBJ2-3; D possibly corresponds to TRBD2 (6 bases). Germline CDR1 DFQATT, CDR2 SNEGSKA (reference sequence). V was shortened by 3 bases and J by 3 bases, with 16 bases between the two germline ends. The CDR3 runs 15 residues.

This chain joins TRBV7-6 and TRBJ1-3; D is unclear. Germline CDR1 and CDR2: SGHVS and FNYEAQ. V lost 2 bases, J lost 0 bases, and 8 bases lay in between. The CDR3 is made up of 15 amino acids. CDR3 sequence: CASSLSFDSGNTIYF. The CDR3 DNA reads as TGTGCCAGCAGCTTATCTTTTGACTCTGGAAACACCATATATTTT.

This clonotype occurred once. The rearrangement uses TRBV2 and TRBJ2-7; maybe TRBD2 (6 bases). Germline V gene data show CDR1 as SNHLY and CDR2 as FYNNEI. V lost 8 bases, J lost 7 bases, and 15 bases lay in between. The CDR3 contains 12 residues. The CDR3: CASSRESGEQYF. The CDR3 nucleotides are TGTGCCAGCTCACGGGAGTCAGGGGAGCAGTACTTC. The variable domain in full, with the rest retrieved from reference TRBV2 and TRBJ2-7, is EPEVTQTPSHQVTQMGQEVILRCVPISNHLYFYWYRQILGQKVEFLVSFYNNEISEKSEIFDDQFSVERPDGSNFTLKIRSTKLEDSAMYFCASSRESGEQYFGPGTRLTVT.

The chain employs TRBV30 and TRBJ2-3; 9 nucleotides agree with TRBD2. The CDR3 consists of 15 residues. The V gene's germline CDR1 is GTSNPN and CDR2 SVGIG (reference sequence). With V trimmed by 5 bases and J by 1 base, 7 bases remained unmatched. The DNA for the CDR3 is TGTGCCTGGTCGACTAGCGGAAGAGGCACAGATACGCAGTATTTT. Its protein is CAWSTSGRGTDTQYF.

CDR3 nucleotide sequence: TGTGCCAGCAGCCAGGGAAGAGAAGCTTTCTTT. Amino acids: CASSQGREAFF. The V and J genes are TRBV3-1 and TRBJ1-1; D ambiguous. V lost 3 bases and J lost 8, with 7 bases in between. CDR3 length: 11 amino acids. Looked up from germline, CDR1 is LGHDT and CDR2 is YNNKEL (reference sequence).

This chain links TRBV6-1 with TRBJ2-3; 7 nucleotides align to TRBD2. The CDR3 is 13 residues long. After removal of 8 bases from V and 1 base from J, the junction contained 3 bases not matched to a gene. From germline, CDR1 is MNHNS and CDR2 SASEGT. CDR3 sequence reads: CASERDGTDTQYF. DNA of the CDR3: TGTGCCAGCGAGCGGGACGGCACAGATACGCAGTATTTT.

Here the CDR3 DNA reads TGCAGCGTTGGCTGGACGGTGAACACCGGGGAGCTGTTTTTT. Its protein product is CSVGWTVNTGELFF. This chain joins TRBV29-1 and TRBJ2-2; D remains unclear. Germline CDR1 is SQVTM and CDR2 is ANQGSEA. This CDR3 region has 14 residues. V lost 4 bases and J 1 base, leaving 10 bases between the germline ends.